This TCR beta chain was recovered during a study of cytomegalovirus exposure and HLA in healthy donors. Whole-study results and caveats: Being indistinguishable, some V segments were excluded, TRBV6-2 and TRBV6-3 among them.

The CDR3 runs 16 residues. From germline, CDR1 is SGHDT and CDR2 YYEEEE. PCR primers comprised 60 Vbeta and 13 Jbeta primers. The repertoire was sequenced with immunoSEQ multiplex PCR; TCRdb's copy has only in-frame clones and lacks some. The sample includes approximately 76,000 clones, 60% to 75% of them seen just once. This clone was detected a few times. Its antigen is as yet unknown. The junction differs from germline at one of its ends, possibly a read error. This TCR came from a woman between 35 and 50 years old in good health and CMV-seropositive. The specimen was PBMCs. This chain connects TRBV5-6 to TRBJ1-1; 11 bases agree with TRBD1. The CDR3 region has the DNA TGTGGCAGGAGCTTGTTCGGGACAGGGGGTAACACTGAAGCTTTGTTT. As protein: CGRSLFGTGGNTEALF.